This is a list of T cell receptor beta chains from one sample in a study of cytomegalovirus exposure and HLA in healthy donors. Only in-frame clones appear in the TCRdb table, and some are missing; sequencing was by immunoSEQ multiplex PCR. This sample has 150,000 to 200,000 clones, with roughly 70% found just once. Sample: PBMCs. The receptors originated from a man aged 35 to 55 in good health and CMV-seropositive. CDR3s include the opening cysteine and the closing phenylalanine or tryptophan. Each record gives: D gene, V gene, J gene, clone size, CDR3 protein, CDR3 DNA. The D gene is left open where the match is weak. The size field is filled for only some rows; it gives once, few, many or a size class.

D gene: TRBD2; V gene: TRBV4-3; J gene: TRBJ2-3; clone size: -; CDR3 protein: CASSQISGGGADTQYF; CDR3 DNA: TGCGCCAGCAGCCAAATTAGCGGGGGAGGTGCAGATACGCAGTATTTT
D gene: TRBD1; V gene: TRBV7-2; J gene: TRBJ1-2; clone size: -; CDR3 protein: CASSLGGGTGYGYTF; CDR3 DNA: TGTGCCAGCAGCTTAGGGGGGGGGACAGGGTATGGCTACACCTTC
D gene: TRBD1; V gene: TRBV6-1; J gene: TRBJ1-5; clone size: -; CDR3 protein: CASSEWGTVPQPQHF; CDR3 DNA: TGTGCCAGCAGTGAATGGGGGACAGTCCCCCAGCCCCAGCATTTT
D gene: TRBD2; V gene: TRBV7-2; J gene: TRBJ2-1; clone size: -; CDR3 protein: CASSPRGGTSGYNEQFF; CDR3 DNA: TGTGCCAGCAGCCCTAGGGGCGGGACTAGCGGATACAATGAGCAGTTCTTC
D gene: TRBD1; V gene: TRBV5-4; J gene: TRBJ1-3; clone size: -; CDR3 protein: CASSGDRGRNTIYF; CDR3 DNA: TGTGCCAGCAGCGGGGACAGGGGACGAAACACCATATATTTT
D gene: -; V gene: TRBV4-2; J gene: TRBJ2-7; clone size: -; CDR3 protein: CASSQGRSEQYF; CDR3 DNA: TGTGCCAGCAGCCAAGGCAGAAGCGAGCAGTACTTC
D gene: -; V gene: TRBV2; J gene: TRBJ2-4; clone size: -; CDR3 protein: CASSEPGVLAKNIQYF; CDR3 DNA: TGTGCCAGCAGTGAACCGGGTGTACTAGCCAAAAACATTCAGTACTTC
D gene: -; V gene: TRBV28; J gene: TRBJ2-7; clone size: -; CDR3 protein: CASSLGGTYEQYF; CDR3 DNA: TGTGCCAGCAGTTTGGGGGGTACCTACGAGCAGTACTTC
D gene: TRBD1; V gene: TRBV27; J gene: TRBJ1-5; clone size: once; CDR3 protein: CASRTGTDNDQPQHF; CDR3 DNA: TGTGCCAGCAGAACCGGGACAGATAATGACCAGCCCCAGCATTTT
D gene: -; V gene: TRBV5-1; J gene: TRBJ2-7; clone size: -; CDR3 protein: CASSRDWGGPYEQYF; CDR3 DNA: TGCGCCAGCAGCCGGGACTGGGGGGGGCCCTACGAGCAGTACTTC
D gene: -; V gene: TRBV29-1; J gene: TRBJ1-3; clone size: -; CDR3 protein: CSVGARSSGNTIYF; CDR3 DNA: TGCAGCGTTGGGGCCCGAAGCTCTGGAAACACCATATATTTT
D gene: TRBD1; V gene: TRBV19; J gene: TRBJ1-5; clone size: -; CDR3 protein: CASSIGFDRGHQPQHF; CDR3 DNA: TGTGCCAGTAGTATCGGATTTGACAGGGGACACCAGCCCCAGCATTTT
D gene: -; V gene: TRBV4-2; J gene: TRBJ1-2; clone size: few; CDR3 protein: CASNMGAQIANYGYTF; CDR3 DNA: TGTGCCAGCAACATGGGGGCTCAGATAGCTAACTATGGCTACACCTTC
D gene: TRBD1; V gene: TRBV5-1; J gene: TRBJ1-2; clone size: -; CDR3 protein: CASSSPSFRNLTGGVDDYGYTF; CDR3 DNA: TGCGCCAGCAGCTCTCCATCCTTCCGTAATCTAACAGGGGGCGTTGACGACTATGGCTACACCTTC
D gene: TRBD1; V gene: TRBV29-1; J gene: TRBJ1-2; clone size: -; CDR3 protein: CSDRQGYYGYTF; CDR3 DNA: TGCAGCGACAGACAGGGTTACTATGGCTACACCTTC
D gene: -; V gene: TRBV7-2; J gene: TRBJ1-6; clone size: -; CDR3 protein: CASSLGRGHSPLHF; CDR3 DNA: TGTGCCAGCAGCTTAGGCAGAGGTCATTCACCCCTCCACTTT
D gene: -; V gene: TRBV4-1; J gene: TRBJ2-2; clone size: -; CDR3 protein: CASSHRGAANTGELFF; CDR3 DNA: TGCGCCAGCAGCCATCGGGGGGCTGCGAACACCGGGGAGCTGTTTTTT
D gene: TRBD2; V gene: TRBV6-4; J gene: TRBJ2-1; clone size: -; CDR3 protein: CASSGTSGVSNEQFF; CDR3 DNA: TGTGCCAGCAGTGGGACTAGCGGGGTTTCCAATGAGCAGTTCTTC
D gene: TRBD1; V gene: TRBV6-6; J gene: TRBJ2-5; clone size: few; CDR3 protein: CASSYGTGQVETQYF; CDR3 DNA: TGTGCCAGCAGTTACGGGACAGGGCAGGTCGAGACCCAGTACTTC
D gene: TRBD2; V gene: TRBV4-2; J gene: TRBJ2-3; clone size: -; CDR3 protein: CASSQTSGDTDTQYF; CDR3 DNA: TGTGCCAGCAGCCAGACTAGCGGGGACACAGATACGCAGTATTTT
D gene: TRBD1; V gene: TRBV7-9; J gene: TRBJ2-7; clone size: -; CDR3 protein: CASSLDDRGFYEQYF; CDR3 DNA: TGTGCCAGCAGCTTAGACGACAGGGGGTTCTACGAGCAGTACTTC
D gene: -; V gene: TRBV29-1; J gene: TRBJ2-3; clone size: -; CDR3 protein: CSVDVDTDTQYF; CDR3 DNA: TGCAGCGTTGATGTAGACACAGATACGCAGTATTTT
D gene: TRBD1; V gene: TRBV7-9; J gene: TRBJ1-2; clone size: once; CDR3 protein: CSSSSLGTGEHGYTF; CDR3 DNA: TGTTCCAGCAGCTCCCTTGGGACAGGGGAGCATGGCTACACCTTC
D gene: TRBD1; V gene: TRBV9; J gene: TRBJ1-1; clone size: -; CDR3 protein: CASSAQQGGSEAFF; CDR3 DNA: TGTGCCAGCAGCGCCCAACAGGGGGGGTCTGAAGCTTTCTTT
D gene: TRBD2; V gene: TRBV19; J gene: TRBJ2-7; clone size: -; CDR3 protein: CASMGGSYEQYF; CDR3 DNA: TGTGCCAGTATGGGAGGGTCGTACGAGCAGTACTTC
D gene: -; V gene: TRBV5-1; J gene: TRBJ2-7; clone size: -; CDR3 protein: CASSVDSYEQYF; CDR3 DNA: TGCGCCAGCAGCGTTGACAGCTACGAGCAGTACTTC
D gene: TRBD2; V gene: TRBV4-3; J gene: TRBJ2-3; clone size: once; CDR3 protein: CASSQGFSGGPTDTQYF; CDR3 DNA: TGCGCCAGCAGCCAAGGGTTTAGCGGGGGACCCACAGATACGCAGTATTTT
D gene: -; V gene: TRBV2; J gene: TRBJ1-5; clone size: -; CDR3 protein: CASKGQGPWDQPQHF; CDR3 DNA: TGTGCCAGCAAGGGGCAGGGGCCGTGGGATCAGCCCCAGCATTTT
D gene: -; V gene: TRBV4-2; J gene: TRBJ2-3; clone size: -; CDR3 protein: CASSQERAAGSADTQYF; CDR3 DNA: TGTGCCAGCAGCCAAGAAAGGGCCGCGGGCTCGGCAGATACGCAGTATTTT
D gene: -; V gene: TRBV7-2; J gene: TRBJ2-7; clone size: few; CDR3 protein: CASSTAWSSSYEQYF; CDR3 DNA: TGTGCCAGCAGCACCGCGTGGAGCAGCTCCTACGAGCAGTACTTC